This passage covers 10 T cell receptor beta chains from one sample sequenced in a study of response to subunit inactivated influenza vaccine. TCRdb passed the RT-PCR reads through MiXCR, listing each CDR3 protein once. The repertoire holds 500,000 to 600,000 distinct CDR3 sequences, with over 9% as singletons. This sample also belongs to another study, concerning T cells expressing NK-cell markers. From that paper: As the method of synthesis, 5'RACE template switching with UMIs yielded TCR beta cDNA.

The input for sequencing was PBMCs from blood, taken on the day of vaccination. The source of these receptors is a man in his forties or fifties who received an inactivated influenza vaccine.

This clonotype was counted between two and nine times. The chain is built from TRBV18 and TRBJ1-1; D might be TRBD1 (6 bases). Germline-derived CDR1 and CDR2 are KGHSH and LQKENI. This CDR3 contains 14 residues. Trimming removed 2 bases from V and 4 bases from J, with 11 bases in between. CDR3 coding DNA: TGTGCCAGCTCACCAAGGGGGAGGTCCACTGAAGCTTTCTTT. Its translation is CASSPRGRSTEAFF.

At least ten counts were recorded for this clonotype. This chain links TRBV5-1 with TRBJ2-1; no reliable D call. Germline V gene data show CDR1 as SGHRS and CDR2 as YFSETQ. V gave up 4 bases and J gave up 6 bases, with 11 bases separating them. This CDR3 has 13 residues. CDR3 loop: CASSPSSRNEQFF. The CDR3 DNA follows: TGCGCCAGCAGCCCAAGTTCTCGCAATGAGCAGTTCTTC.

This clonotype was observed many times. The chain links TRBV4-2 to TRBJ2-1, with 12 bases aligning to TRBD2. This CDR3 spans 18 amino acids. The germline gives CDR1 LGHNA, CDR2 YNFKEQ. The trim removed 3 bases at V and 0 bases at J, leaving 6 bases unmatched. The CDR3 loop reads CASSHASGLAGSYNEQFF. CDR3 coding DNA: TGTGCCAGCAGCCACGCCTCGGGACTAGCGGGCTCCTACAATGAGCAGTTCTTC.

This chain joins TRBV4-3 and TRBJ2-7; 14 bases map to TRBD2. V lost 0 bases and J lost 4; bases outside the gene matches: 8. Per germline, CDR1 LGHNA and CDR2 YSLEER. The CDR3 is 18 residues long. The CDR3 nucleotides are TGCGCCAGCAGCCAAGAGACTAGCGGGGGGGCTCTTTCTTACGAGCAGTACTTC. Its protein is CASSQETSGGALSYEQYF.

This clonotype was seen a handful of times. V is TRBV6-5 and J is TRBJ2-3, with 7 bases lining up with TRBD2. Looked up from germline, CDR1 is MNHEY and CDR2 is SVGAGI. Trimming removed 0 bases from V and 3 bases from J; junction bases left unmatched: 3. The CDR3 extends over 15 amino acids. DNA for the CDR3: TGTGCCAGCAGTTACTCGTCGGGGGGTACAGATACGCAGTATTTT. This sequence encodes CASSYSSGGTDTQYF.

J is TRBJ2-7 and V is TRBV7-8; D call uncertain. V lost 1 base and J lost 3, with 10 bases in between. The CDR3 loop spans 14 amino acids. The germline V gene has CDR1 SGHVS and CDR2 FQNEAQ. The CDR3 DNA is TGTGCCAGCAGCTTAGTGGGCAGCTTCTACGAGCAGTACTTC. Translating it yields CASSLVGSFYEQYF.

The V gene is TRBV13, the J gene TRBJ1-4; D remains unclear. Trimming removed 2 bases at V and 4 bases at J, with 11 bases between. CDR3 length equals 15 residues. CDR1 and CDR2 from the germline V gene are PRHDT and FYEKMQ (reference sequence). The CDR3 here is CASSLRLGINEKLFF. CDR3 sequence (DNA): TGTGCCAGCAGCTTAAGGTTGGGGATTAATGAAAAACTGTTTTTT.

The J gene is TRBJ1-5, the V gene TRBV30; a weak D match, TRBD1 (5 bases). V was cut by 5 bases and J by 2 bases, with 19 bases left in between. The CDR3 is made up of 16 amino acids. CDR1 and CDR2 from the germline V gene are GTSNPN and SVGIG (reference sequence). CDR3 sequence (DNA): TGTGCCTGGGTAATGAACCTCGACAGAGGCAATCAGCCCCAGCATTTT. It codes for CAWVMNLDRGNQPQHF.

The chain links TRBV6-5 to TRBJ2-6; D is unclear. Germline V gives CDR1 MNHEY, CDR2 SVGAGI. The CDR3 spans 14 residues. Trimming took 2 bases from V and 2 from J, leaving 4 bases between them. The CDR3 region is CASSYLAGANVLTF. CDR3 in DNA: TGTGCCAGCAGTTACCTAGCTGGGGCCAACGTCCTGACTTTC.

This clonotype was recorded many times. This chain connects TRBV20-1 to TRBJ2-7; D is uncertain. Germline lookup yields CDR1 DFQATT and CDR2 SNEGSKA (reference sequence). Trimming removed 6 bases from V and 6 bases from J, with 9 bases in between. This CDR3 region has 10 residues. CDR3 amino acids: CSAKQAEQYF. As DNA, the CDR3 is TGCAGTGCAAAACAAGCCGAGCAGTACTTC.